The subject of this entry is one T cell receptor (beta chain). What this receptor recognizes is not known. Per-base qualities were not stored, and no clone one base away is much larger. In total, roughly 670 healthy bone marrow donors made up the cohort. At the time of sampling, all cohort members were nominally healthy, though unrecorded immune exposures were likely present. The donor was CMV seropositive and was included in the group of 300 or so seropositive cohort members. Each donor provided a peripheral blood sample, and peripheral blood mononuclear cells were used for TCR beta sequencing. The Qiagen DNeasy Blood Extraction Kit was used to extract genomic DNA from the blood cell samples. This sample is part of a study of cytomegalovirus exposure and HLA in healthy donors (dated by TCRdb to the late 2010s). About the investigation overall: An earlier analysis of approximately 640 of the donors reported about 250 Gb of sequence data and some 120 million unique TCR beta sequences from about 179 million T cells. The T cell repertoires of some 700 subjects were profiled by immunosequencing and related to cytomegalovirus serostatus. Rather than drawing on any new phenotypic data, the later analysis identified candidate immune exposures from TCR beta sequences and the way those sequences occurred across donors. The aim of the study was to test whether cataloging public T cell receptors could identify signatures of past pathogen exposure. To predict cytomegalovirus infection status, the study combined high-throughput TCR immunosequencing, statistical association of individual TCRs with disease status, and machine learning. HLA typing included class I and class II loci at four-digit resolution. Four to six DR-DQ haplotypes were handled as single units for association and clustering, since linkage in the cohort was strong. The genetic ancestry cluster associated with self-reported Caucasian donors included about four fifths of the roughly 360 genotyped donors. Among roughly 400 genotyped donors of the cohort, an average of approximately 230,000 unique TCR beta nucleotide sequences were sequenced per donor, roughly a sixth of them non-productive. Alongside the repertoire data, information on donor age, sex, ethnicity and CMV serostatus was compiled. A later genetic analysis used genome-wide SNP genotypes for 398 of the 666 donors, treating that subset as a discovery cohort. The number of donors typed differed by locus, with 629-630 for A, B, C, DRB1 and DQB1, roughly 550 for DQA1, 600 to 610 for DPA1, and about 450 for DPB1. Every discovery cohort repertoire had been produced on one sequencing platform. Approximately 330 gigabases of sequencing data and around 80 million unique TCR sequences made up an early release that covered around 640 HLA-typed donors. Along with the roughly 710-subject first cohort, a separate validation cohort of 120 different subjects was used. To decide whether each TCR beta V gene segment behaved as functional or pseudogenic, an earlier analysis of some 570 of the donors relied on high-throughput TCR beta sequencing. In a later analysis, previously published TCR beta repertoires from 666 donors were re-analyzed and high-resolution HLA genotyping was added so that TCR occurrence patterns could be studied. General findings and caveats noted by the study authors: In a later analysis, HLA-associated TCR beta chains were found to be more clonally expanded and to have lower generation probabilities than equally common non-associated chains. Because counts were too low, seventeen rarely observed V segments, including chromosome 9 orphons, were excluded from the earlier analysis of some 540 of the donors. Presence/absence analyses assumed roughly uniform sequencing depth across donors, an assumption that may not hold. Assigning TCR associations to individual alleles was difficult when HLA alleles, especially DR and DQ, strongly co-occurred. This cohort had only TCR beta chains sequenced, and the lack of alpha or paired-chain data limited which features could be detected. Compared with the approximately 710-donor mean, donors in an Asian-associated ancestry cluster had fewer N-insertions in productive TCRs, according to a later genetic analysis. Most TCR sequences were seen in very few donors, while some public TCRs were found in many individuals. According to a later analysis, most CMV-associated TCR beta chains appeared to be HLA-restricted, and the HLA associations seemed to be driven largely by CMV exposure. Correlated functional status among segregating V segments might be attributable to linkage disequilibrium, but an unknown experimental factor could not be ruled out. In a later analysis, several top co-occurrence clusters were reported to appear linked to parvovirus B19, influenza, CMV and Epstein-Barr virus. The authors suggested that the approach could potentially be generalized to other disease states and immunological phenotypes. An association between a missense DCLRE1C variant and V-gene and J-gene trimming of TCR beta chains was found in a later genetic analysis and replicated in an independent cohort. Some IMGT-functional V segments, including TRBV6-2 and TRBV6-3, could not be distinguished by the 87-base-pair reads and were therefore excluded. In an earlier analysis of 450 to 750 of the donors, most TCR beta V segments appeared in productive rearrangements about 90% or about 30% of the time, broadly matching IMGT annotations. According to a later analysis, TCR association rates differed among HLA loci, with DRB1 alleles showing the most associated TCRs and HLA-C alleles showing the fewest. The sequencing pipeline was judged likely to have produced a cluster of highly shared sequence variants as a technical artifact. In both the original and validation cohorts, the classifier was reported to diagnose cytomegalovirus status with high specificity and sensitivity. A further reported finding was that TCR beta sequences accurately predicted the HLA-A and HLA-B alleles for most subjects in the first cohort. Specific HLA alleles were associated with 15,000 to 20,000 TCR beta sequences at a false discovery rate of 0.05 in a later analysis. The only immune exposure information available for the cohort was CMV serostatus. In the study, 150 to 200 TCR beta chains were listed as associated with cytomegalovirus. Because HLA typing was unavailable for some donors at each locus, only the typed subset was used in association tests. A few of the identified cytomegalovirus-associated TCR beta chains were confirmed in vitro to be specific for cytomegalovirus antigens.

Library preparation was by the immunoSEQ multiplex PCR assay. For the multiplex PCR, a mixture combining 60 forward primers for TCR Vbeta segments and 13 reverse primers for TCR Jbeta segments was used. The CDR3 region of rearranged TCR beta genes was amplified from genomic DNA with a multiplex PCR assay. The amplified TCR beta libraries were sequenced on the Illumina HiSeq System as 87-base-pair reads. As for the authors' bioinformatics: In a later analysis, 77 million or so unique TCR beta chains were counted across the approximately 670 repertoires, and approximately 11 million of these chains were shared by at least two donors. A nearest-neighbor algorithm error-corrected the raw reads and collapsed the reads into unique sequences, merging closely related sequences to remove PCR and sequencing errors. Alignment of CDR3 sequences to IMGT reference sequences was used to assign V, D and J gene segments. For a sequence to be retained, a match of at least six nucleotides was required to both a V gene segment and a J gene segment. A rearrangement was called productive if the CDR3 had no stop codons and remained in frame with V and J, and every other rearrangement was called non-productive. Following IMGT convention, CDR3 was defined as the stretch from the second conserved V-encoded cysteine up to the conserved J-encoded phenylalanine. Sequences without an unambiguous match to a single V gene segment were excluded from the earlier analysis of 450 to 650 of the donors. An earlier analysis of just under 600 of the donors called V segments functional above 56.7% productive rearrangements and segregating when the between-donor standard deviation exceeded 5%. A statistical classification framework was built to diagnose cytomegalovirus status from the catalog of TCR beta chain sequences. In a later analysis, V and J genes were assigned by comparing TCR nucleotide sequences against IMGT/GENE-DB human TR gene sequences. The TCRdist pipeline was used in a later analysis to assign CDR3 sequences and most-parsimonious VDJ recombination scenarios. In a later analysis, each TCR beta chain was defined by its CDR3 amino acid sequence together with its V-gene family, and reads without a unique V-gene family were excluded. A later analysis removed roughly 590 highly shared, low-generation-probability nucleotide sequences to deal with suspected cross-contamination and a sequencing artifact. A later analysis calculated a clonal expansion index for each public chain from normalized within-repertoire ranks of inferred template counts. In a later analysis, generation probabilities were computed using a VDJ recombination model fitted to out-of-frame rearrangements, and the results were checked against IGoR. In a later analysis, TCR-TCR, TCR-HLA and TCR-CMV co-occurrence was scored with hypergeometric tests, and a repertoire-size bias correction was applied to TCR pairs. In a later analysis, false discovery rates were estimated by permuting HLA or CMV assignments 20 times. In a later analysis, co-occurring TCRs were grouped with DBSCAN, and TCRdist sequence similarity was added when clustering was performed within HLA-allele-positive subsets. Repertoires with fewer than 30,000 or more than 120,000 public chains were left out of co-occurrence clustering, as were five repertoires with anomalous nucleotide sharing. TCRdb took this table from immuneACCESS and kept in-frame rearrangements with V and J called. Such tables lack part of the clones; where checked against another copy, unresolved V genes explain under half of the gap, and the rest is unexplained. The D gene and trimming were derived from the DNA, and the V and J assignments and clone size from that table. A total of about 130,000 clones appear in this sample, 70% to 85% of them only once. Around 4% of the sample comes from the top ten.

The CDR3 covers 16 residues, taking in both the cysteine and the phenylalanine. Just CDR3 DNA is preserved here, 48 bases in frame from base 1. V gives up 1 base and J gives up 5 bases, and the segment between their germline ends measures 15 bases. Sequences SGHTA (CDR1) and FQGNSA (CDR2) are obtained from the germline V gene. The TCR comes from a male donor in good health and CMV-seropositive. The sequencing input was PBMCs. In this chain, TRBV7-2 is recombined with TRBJ2-1; the D gene is perhaps TRBD1, from 6 matching bases. The CDR3 protein sequence reads: CASSLGIQGTHNEQFF. At the DNA level, the sequence is TGTGCCAGCAGCTTAGGAATACAGGGAACCCACAATGAGCAGTTCTTC.